This is a list of T cell receptor beta chains from one sample in a study of blood T cells in healthy people across ages. TCRdb reprocessed the 5' RACE reads via MiXCR and lists one record per CDR3 protein. The profile shows hundreds of thousands of distinct CDR3 sequences, 40% to 55% of them singletons. Sequenced input: blood. The receptors derive from an elderly man in good health. Both conserved end residues are part of each CDR3. The D gene is left open where the match is weak. Clone size is shown for a subset of rows, as once, few, many or a class of expanded clone.

clone size,D gene,J gene,V gene,CDR3 protein,CDR3 DNA
many,.,TRBJ2-3,TRBV4-2,CASSQEAADTQYF,TGTGCCAGCAGCCAAGAGGCCGCAGATACGCAGTATTTT
many,TRBD1,TRBJ1-2,TRBV6-5,CASGKTGTGAGYTF,TGTGCCAGCGGAAAAACCGGGACAGGGGCTGGCTACACCTTC
.,.,TRBJ2-1,TRBV7-9,CASSPWTYNEQFF,TGTGCCAGCAGTCCTTGGACCTACAATGAGCAGTTCTTC
.,.,TRBJ2-5,TRBV18,CASSPTLEETQYF,TGTGCCAGCTCACCAACCCTTGAAGAGACCCAGTACTTC
.,.,TRBJ1-1,TRBV11-3,CASSLEAGSTEAFF,TGTGCCAGCAGCTTGGAGGCTGGAAGCACTGAAGCTTTCTTT
few,.,TRBJ2-5,TRBV3-1,CASSQGVREWGETQYF,TGTGCCAGCAGCCAAGGTGTGAGAGAGTGGGGCGAGACCCAGTACTTC
.,TRBD2,TRBJ2-1,TRBV5-1,CASSLPSGSRYNEQFF,TGCGCCAGCAGCCTCCCTAGCGGGAGTAGATACAATGAGCAGTTCTTC
.,.,TRBJ2-5,TRBV12-5,CASGLPGGETQYF,TGTGCTAGTGGTTTGCCCGGAGGAGAGACCCAGTACTTC
many,.,TRBJ2-1,TRBV6-5,CASSPRRAVAHEQFF,TGTGCCAGCAGTCCCCGTCGAGCCGTAGCCCACGAGCAGTTCTTC
.,TRBD2,TRBJ2-5,TRBV20-1,CSARVGLAIETQYF,TGCAGTGCTAGAGTAGGACTAGCGATAGAGACCCAGTACTTC
.,.,TRBJ1-2,TRBV7-2,CASSLHGTNYGYTF,TGTGCCAGCAGCTTACACGGGACAAACTATGGCTACACCTTC
few,TRBD1,TRBJ1-1,TRBV20-1,CSARDEGAGTEAFF,TGCAGTGCTAGAGATGAGGGGGCGGGCACTGAAGCTTTCTTT
.,.,TRBJ2-7,TRBV5-1,CASSLMAGAYEQYF,TGCGCCAGCAGCTTAATGGCGGGCGCCTACGAGCAGTACTTC
few,.,TRBJ2-1,TRBV20-1,CSANRDPTDNEQFF,TGCAGTGCTAACCGGGACCCAACAGACAATGAGCAGTTCTTC
.,.,TRBJ2-1,TRBV10-3,CAISETGSYNEQFF,TGTGCCATCAGTGAGACAGGCTCCTACAATGAGCAGTTCTTC